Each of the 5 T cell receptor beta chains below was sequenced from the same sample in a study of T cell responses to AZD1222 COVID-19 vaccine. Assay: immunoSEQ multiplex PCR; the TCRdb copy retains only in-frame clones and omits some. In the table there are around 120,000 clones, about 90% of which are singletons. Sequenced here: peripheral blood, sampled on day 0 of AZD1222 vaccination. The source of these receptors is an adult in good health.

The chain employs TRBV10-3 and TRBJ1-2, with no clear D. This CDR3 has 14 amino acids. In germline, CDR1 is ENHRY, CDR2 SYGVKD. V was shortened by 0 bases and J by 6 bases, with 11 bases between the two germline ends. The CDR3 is CAISESWQTHGYTF. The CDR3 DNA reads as TGTGCCATCAGTGAGTCATGGCAGACGCATGGCTACACCTTC.

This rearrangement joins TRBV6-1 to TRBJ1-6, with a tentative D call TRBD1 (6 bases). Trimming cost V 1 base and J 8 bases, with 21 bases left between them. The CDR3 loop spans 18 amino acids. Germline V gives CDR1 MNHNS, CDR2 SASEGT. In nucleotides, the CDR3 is TGTGCCAGCAGTGAAGATCTAGGGCAGCGGGGGGCCGATTCACCCCTCCACTTT. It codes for CASSEDLGQRGADSPLHF.

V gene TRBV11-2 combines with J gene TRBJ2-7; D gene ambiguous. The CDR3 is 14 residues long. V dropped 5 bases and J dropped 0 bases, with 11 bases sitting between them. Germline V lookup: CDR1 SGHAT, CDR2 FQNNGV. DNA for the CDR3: TGTGCCAGCAGCCTGGGCTTCTCCTCCTACGAGCAGTACTTC. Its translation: CASSLGFSSYEQYF.

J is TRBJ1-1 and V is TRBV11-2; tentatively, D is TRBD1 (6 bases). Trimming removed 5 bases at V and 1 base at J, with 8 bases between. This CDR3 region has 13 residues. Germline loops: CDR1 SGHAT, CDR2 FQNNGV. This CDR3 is CASSTRGNTEAFF. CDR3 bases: TGTGCCAGCAGCACCAGGGGGAACACTGAAGCTTTCTTT.

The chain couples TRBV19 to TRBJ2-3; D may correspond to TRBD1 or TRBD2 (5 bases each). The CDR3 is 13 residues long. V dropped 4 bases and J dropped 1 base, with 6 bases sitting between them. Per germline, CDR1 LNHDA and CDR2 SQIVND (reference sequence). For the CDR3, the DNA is TGTGCCAGTAGTAGGGGACGCACAGATACGCAGTATTTT. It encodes CASSRGRTDTQYF.